One and the same sample provided the 19 T cell receptor beta chains below, sequenced in a study of regulatory T cells in long-lasting Graves disease. Noted time point: persistent/refractory GD, antithyroid drugs over 5 years with positive TRAb. PBMCs were the source of the RNA used for TCR sequencing. HTBI primers from iRepertoire and Arm-PCR of CDR3 regions yielded the TCR beta libraries. TCRdb redid the calling of the multiplex PCR reads with MiXCR, one entry per CDR3 protein. The sample holds a few hundred thousand distinct CDR3 sequences, 23% seen once. The source was peripheral blood mononuclear cells (PBMCs), collected when the disease was refractory, from a patient treated with antithyroid drugs. Receptor source: a female donor with Graves disease.

This clonotype appeared many times. The V and J genes are TRBV5-1 and TRBJ2-2; 10 bases are shared with TRBD2. Looked up from germline, CDR1 is SGHRS and CDR2 is YFSETQ. The CDR3 runs 15 residues. The V and J ends lost 3 bases and 5 bases, in that order; junction bases with no gene match: 4. CDR3 sequence (DNA): TGCGCCAGCAGCTCACTAGCGGGGCAGACCGGGGAGCTGTTTTTT. This translates into CASSSLAGQTGELFF.

The rearrangement joins TRBV20-1 to TRBJ2-7; 12 nucleotides match TRBD1. J was trimmed by 2 bases and V by 5 bases; bases with no gene match: 10. Germline CDR1 and CDR2: DFQATT and SNEGSKA (reference sequence). The CDR3 is made up of 16 amino acids. Here the CDR3 reads CSAYGGGTGGTYEQYF. DNA of the CDR3: TGCAGTGCTTACGGAGGGGGGACAGGGGGCACCTACGAGCAGTACTTC.

This clonotype was detected many times. The gene calls are TRBV2 and TRBJ2-7; possibly TRBD2 for D (6 bases). CDR3 length: 14 amino acids. The germline V gene encodes CDR1 SNHLY and CDR2 FYNNEI. V was clipped by 4 bases and J by 4 bases, with 14 bases between them. The CDR3 nucleotides read TGTGCCAGCAGTGCAGCGGGCGGACCATACGAGCAGTACTTC. As protein: CASSAAGGPYEQYF.

Points on this clonotype: Just one base apart from a much larger clone, this may be a read error. This chain links TRBV6-2 or TRBV6-3 with TRBJ1-2, with D maybe TRBD1 (5 bases). This CDR3 contains 15 residues. Germline CDR1 is MNHEY and CDR2 is SVGEGT. V lost 6 bases to trimming and J lost 6 bases, with 20 bases between them. CDR3 nucleotide sequence: TGTGCCAGCAGGGCAGACGTAGGGGCATACGATGGCTACACCTTC. This codes for CASRADVGAYDGYTF.

The chain is built from TRBV6-4 and TRBJ2-2; 10 bases match TRBD1. There are 15 residues in the CDR3. The germline CDR1 and CDR2 sequences are MRHNA and SNTAGT. The junction had 4 bases not matched to a gene; V was cut back by 6 bases and J by 3 bases. CDR3 protein: CASRGGQGDTGELFF. The CDR3 nucleotides are TGTGCCAGCAGGGGCGGACAGGGGGACACCGGGGAGCTGTTTTTT.

V is TRBV3-1 and J is TRBJ1-4; D uncertain. This CDR3 has 15 residues. The V gene lost 4 bases and the J gene lost 6 bases, with 15 bases spanning the gap. In germline, CDR1 is LGHDT, CDR2 YNNKEL (reference sequence). This chain's CDR3 is CASSPPGAIYEKLFF. CDR3 nucleotides: TGTGCCAGCAGCCCTCCGGGAGCGATTTATGAAAAACTGTTTTTT.

This clonotype was found a few times. At one boundary the junction diverges from the germline segment, which might be a read error. V gene TRBV18 combines with J gene TRBJ1-1, with D uncertain. This CDR3 has 16 amino acids. Germline loops: CDR1 KGHSH, CDR2 LQKENI. The CDR3 loop reads CASCQETPSRNTEAFF. CDR3 DNA: TGTGCCAGCTGCCAAGAGACCCCAAGTCGGAACACTGAGGCTTTCTTT.

The V and J genes are TRBV5-5 and TRBJ2-7; D unresolved. The CDR3 is 16 amino acids. V gave up 0 bases and J gave up 0 bases, with 13 bases separating them. The germline V gene has CDR1 SGHKS and CDR2 YYEKEE (reference sequence). In DNA form, the CDR3 reads TGTGCCAGCAGCTTGGCGGCAGGCTTTAGCTCCTACGAGCAGTACTTC. This codes for CASSLAAGFSSYEQYF.

In this sample, this clonotype turned up many times. The chain employs TRBV2 and TRBJ2-5; D gene ambiguous. CDR3 size: 13 residues. With 8 bases removed from V and 1 base from J, the gap between germline ends came to 11 bases. Germline V CDR1 and CDR2: SNHLY, FYNNEI. In DNA form, the CDR3 reads TGTGCCAGCGGTAGCAGGCGCCAAGAGACCCAGTACTTC. Amino acid sequence: CASGSRRQETQYF.

This rearrangement joins TRBV15 to TRBJ1-2; D remains unclear. From germline, CDR1 is LNHNV and CDR2 YYDKDF (reference sequence). V was cut by 0 bases and J by 4 bases, with 18 bases left in between. The CDR3 is 17 residues long. Written as DNA, the CDR3 is TGTGCCACCAGCAGAGATGGTCCCGTGGTGGATCTCTATGGCTACACCTTC. It encodes CATSRDGPVVDLYGYTF.

This chain connects TRBV27 to TRBJ1-2; TRBD1 matches 8 bases. The CDR3 contains 14 residues. J lost 4 bases, V lost 0 bases, and 1 base had no gene match. Germline V gene lookup returns CDR1 MNHEY and CDR2 SMNVEV (reference sequence). The CDR3 nucleotides are TGTGCCAGCAGTTTATCGGGGACAGGCTATGGCTACACCTTC. Amino acids: CASSLSGTGYGYTF.

This clonotype was counted between two and nine times. The CDR3 region is CASSLGGQISNQPQHF. CDR3 DNA: TGTGCCAGCAGCTTGGGCGGACAGATTAGCAATCAGCCCCAGCATTTT. The rearrangement links TRBV5-6 to TRBJ1-5, with a weak D call TRBD1 (6 bases). The V end lost 0 bases, the J end lost 0 bases, and 10 bases lay between the germline ends. The length of the CDR3 is 16 residues. Looked up from germline, CDR1 is SGHDT and CDR2 is YYEEEE.

The chain joins TRBV18 to TRBJ2-2; no reliable D call. The length of the CDR3 is 15 residues. From germline, CDR1 is KGHSH and CDR2 LQKENI. With 5 bases removed from V and 3 bases from J, the gap between germline ends came to 13 bases. Here the CDR3 reads CASSAAELDTGELFF. The CDR3 DNA is TGTGCCAGCTCAGCCGCAGAGTTAGACACCGGGGAGCTGTTTTTT.

This clonotype occurred many times. The chain links TRBV5-1 to TRBJ1-4; 7 bases align to TRBD1. With 0 bases clipped from V and 7 bases from J, the junction kept 9 bases outside the gene matches. This CDR3 has 16 amino acids. The germline V gene encodes CDR1 SGHRS and CDR2 YFSETQ. CDR3 DNA: TGCGCCAGCAGCTTGGAGGGGACAGTTGGAATTGAAAAACTGTTTTTT. The encoded protein is CASSLEGTVGIEKLFF.

J is TRBJ2-7 and V is TRBV6-1, with TRBD1 identical over 9 bases. CDR3 length equals 14 residues. The V gene's germline CDR1 is MNHNS and CDR2 SASEGT. Losses at the gene ends were 6 bases for V and 6 bases for J; bases not matched to a gene: 9. CDR3 amino acids: CASSPGTGRSEQYF. CDR3 DNA: TGTGCCAGCAGCCCCGGGACAGGGCGCTCCGAGCAGTACTTC.

This clonotype was observed at least ten times. DNA of the CDR3: TGTGCCAGCAGCCAAAACCGGGACCGAGCCTACGAGCAGTACTTC. Translation gives CASSQNRDRAYEQYF. V is TRBV7-8 and J is TRBJ2-7; tentatively, D is TRBD1 or TRBD2 (5 bases each). The CDR3 has 15 residues. Trimming pared 5 bases from V and 2 bases from J, leaving 16 bases between. Germline CDR1 and CDR2: SGHVS and FQNEAQ. Full variable domain (rest looked up from reference TRBV7-8 and TRBJ2-7): GAGVSQSPRYKVAKRGQDVALRCDPISGHVSLFWYQQALGQGPEFLTYFQNEAQLDKSGLPSDRFFAERPEGSVSTLKIQRTQQEDSAVYLCASSQNRDRAYEQYFGPGTRLTVT.

This clonotype has just a few counts. The chain couples TRBV29-1 to TRBJ2-7; no firm D call. Trimming left V 3 bases short and J 0 bases short, with 9 bases between. The CDR3 extends over 13 amino acids. Germline CDR1 SQVTM, CDR2 ANQGSEA. The CDR3 is CSVEEPNSYEQYF. In nucleotides, the CDR3 is TGCAGCGTTGAGGAGCCGAACTCCTACGAGCAGTACTTC.

The table lists this clonotype with a few counts. The chain couples TRBV15 to TRBJ1-1; the match to TRBD1 covers 7 bases. The CDR3 covers 19 residues. Germline V gives CDR1 LNHNV, CDR2 YYDKDF (reference sequence). V lost 5 bases and J lost 4; bases outside the gene matches: 22. Here the CDR3 reads CATSLDHFRVGGVFTEAFF. Written as DNA, the CDR3 is TGTGCCACCAGCTTAGACCATTTTCGGGTAGGGGGCGTTTTCACTGAAGCTTTCTTT.

This clonotype was picked up a small number of times. Mismatch with germline at one junction end may stem from a read error. V usage is TRBV6-5 and J usage is TRBJ1-1; the D is unclear. The CDR3 has 14 amino acids. CDR1 and CDR2 (germline): MNHEY, SVGAGI. CDR3: CASSYGRVNTEASF. The CDR3 DNA follows: TGTGCCAGCAGTTACGGGCGGGTGAACACTGAAGCTTCCTTT.